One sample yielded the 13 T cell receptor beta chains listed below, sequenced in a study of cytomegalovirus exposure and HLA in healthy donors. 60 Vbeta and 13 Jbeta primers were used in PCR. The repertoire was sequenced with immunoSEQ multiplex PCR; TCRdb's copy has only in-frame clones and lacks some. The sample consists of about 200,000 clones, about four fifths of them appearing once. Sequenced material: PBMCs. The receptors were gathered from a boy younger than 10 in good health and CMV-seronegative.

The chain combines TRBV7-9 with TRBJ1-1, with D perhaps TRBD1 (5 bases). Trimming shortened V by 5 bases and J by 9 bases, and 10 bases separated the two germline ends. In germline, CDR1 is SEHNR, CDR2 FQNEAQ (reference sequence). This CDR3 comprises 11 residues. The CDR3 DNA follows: TGTGCCAGCAGCCGAAAGGACAAAGCTTTCTTT. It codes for CASSRKDKAFF.

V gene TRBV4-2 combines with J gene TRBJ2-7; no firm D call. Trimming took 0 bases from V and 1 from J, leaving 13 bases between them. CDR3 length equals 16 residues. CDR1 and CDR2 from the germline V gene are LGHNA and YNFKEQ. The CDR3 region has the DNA TGTGCCAGCAGCCAAGATCTGCTGGGCTATTCCTACGAGCAGTACTTC. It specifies CASSQDLLGYSYEQYF.

The CDR3 nucleotides read TGTGCCAGTAGTATGGCGGGGAGGAACACTGAAGCTTTCTTT. Translation: CASSMAGRNTEAFF. This chain joins TRBV19 and TRBJ1-1; D gene unclear. The CDR3 is made up of 14 amino acids. The V end lost 3 bases, the J end lost 1 base, and 9 bases lay between the germline ends. Germline-derived CDR1 and CDR2 are LNHDA and SQIVND (reference sequence).

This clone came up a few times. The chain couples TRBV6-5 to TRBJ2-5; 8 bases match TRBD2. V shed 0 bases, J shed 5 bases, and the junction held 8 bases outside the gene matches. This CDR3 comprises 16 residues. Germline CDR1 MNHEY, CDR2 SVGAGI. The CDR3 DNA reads TGTGCCAGCAGTTACTCGATGGGACTAGGAAGCGAGACCCAGTACTTC. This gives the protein CASSYSMGLGSETQYF.

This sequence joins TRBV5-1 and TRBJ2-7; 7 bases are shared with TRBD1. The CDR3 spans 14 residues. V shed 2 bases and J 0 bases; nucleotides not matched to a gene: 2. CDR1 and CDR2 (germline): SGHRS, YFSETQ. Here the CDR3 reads CASSLTGVSYEQYF. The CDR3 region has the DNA TGCGCCAGCAGCTTAACAGGGGTCTCCTACGAGCAGTACTTC.

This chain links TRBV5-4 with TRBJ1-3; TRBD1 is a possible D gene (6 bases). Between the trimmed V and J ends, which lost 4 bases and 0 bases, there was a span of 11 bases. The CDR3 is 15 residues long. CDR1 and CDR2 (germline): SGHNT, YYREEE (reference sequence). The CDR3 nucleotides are TGTGCCAGCAGCCTGGGACACCGCTCTGGAAACACCATATATTTT. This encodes CASSLGHRSGNTIYF.

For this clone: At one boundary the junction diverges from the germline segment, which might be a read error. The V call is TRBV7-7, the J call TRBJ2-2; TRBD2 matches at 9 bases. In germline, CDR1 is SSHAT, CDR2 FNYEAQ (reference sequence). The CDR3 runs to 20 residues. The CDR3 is CASSLGRGGGACVFSGELFF. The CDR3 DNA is TGTGCTAGCAGCTTAGGTCGGGGCGGGGGGGCCTGTGTGTTTAGCGGGGAGCTGTTTTTT.

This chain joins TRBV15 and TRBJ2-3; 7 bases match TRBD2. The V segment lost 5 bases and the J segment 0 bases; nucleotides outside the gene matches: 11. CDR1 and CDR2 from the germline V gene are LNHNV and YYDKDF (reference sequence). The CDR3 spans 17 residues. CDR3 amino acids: CATSPRGGGISTDTQYF. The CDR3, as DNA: TGTGCCACCAGCCCTCGTGGGGGAGGGATTAGCACAGATACGCAGTATTTT.

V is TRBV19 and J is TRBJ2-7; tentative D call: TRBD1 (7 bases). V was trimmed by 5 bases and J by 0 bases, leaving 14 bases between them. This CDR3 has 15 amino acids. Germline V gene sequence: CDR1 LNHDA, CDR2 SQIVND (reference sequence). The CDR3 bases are TGTGCCAGTAGTGGAGGGACAGACTACTCCTACGAGCAGTACTTC. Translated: CASSGGTDYSYEQYF.

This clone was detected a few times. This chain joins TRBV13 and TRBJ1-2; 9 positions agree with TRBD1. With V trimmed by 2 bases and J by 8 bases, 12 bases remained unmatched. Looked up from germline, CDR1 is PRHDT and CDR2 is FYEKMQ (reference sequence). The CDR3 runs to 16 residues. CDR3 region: CASSLTERDRAGGYTF. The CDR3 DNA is TGTGCCAGCAGCTTAACAGAACGGGACAGGGCGGGGGGCTACACCTTC.

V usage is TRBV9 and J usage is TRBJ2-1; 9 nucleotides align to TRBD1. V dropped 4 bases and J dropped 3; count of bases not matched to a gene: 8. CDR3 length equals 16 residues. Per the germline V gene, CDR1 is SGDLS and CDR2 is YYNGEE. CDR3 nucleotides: TGTGCCAGCAGCTTAACCGGGACAGGGAACTACAATGAGCAGTTCTTC. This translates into CASSLTGTGNYNEQFF.

CDR3 DNA: TGTGCCAGCAGTGAATCAGGGGACCTTGGAAACACCATATATTTT. Protein sequence: CASSESGDLGNTIYF. This sequence joins TRBV25-1 and TRBJ1-3; tentative D call: TRBD1 (6 bases). CDR3 length: 15 residues. V lost 1 base and J lost 3, with 10 bases in between. Germline values: CDR1 MGHDK, CDR2 SYGVNS.

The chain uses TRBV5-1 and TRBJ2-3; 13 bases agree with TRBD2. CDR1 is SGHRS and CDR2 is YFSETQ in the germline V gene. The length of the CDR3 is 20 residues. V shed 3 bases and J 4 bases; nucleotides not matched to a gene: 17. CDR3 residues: CASSSLLGPTSGGAADTQYF. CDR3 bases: TGCGCCAGCAGCTCTCTCCTAGGACCAACTAGCGGGGGGGCGGCAGATACGCAGTATTTT. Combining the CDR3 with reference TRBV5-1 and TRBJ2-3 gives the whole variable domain KAGVTQTPRYLIKTRGQQVTLSCSPISGHRSVSWYQQTPGQGLQFLFEYFSETQRNKGNFPGRFSGRQFSNSRSEMNVSTLELGDSALYLCASSSLLGPTSGGAADTQYFGPGTRLTVL.